A single sample gave rise to the 28 T cell receptor beta chains below, sequenced in a study of cytomegalovirus exposure and HLA in healthy donors. Sequenced by immunoSEQ multiplex PCR; TCRdb stores in-frame clones only, minus some. In the table there are 150,000 to 200,000 clones, around 90% of which are singletons. Sequencing used PBMCs. Receptors were obtained from a man aged 18 to 29 in good health and CMV-seronegative.

J is TRBJ1-5 and V is TRBV2, with D hard to call. CDR3 length: 14 residues. V was clipped by 1 base and J by 3 bases, with 7 bases between them. Germline V gene sequence: CDR1 SNHLY, CDR2 FYNNEI. CDR3 sequence (DNA): TGTGCCAGCAGTGAAGGGGGAGACAATCAGCCCCAGCATTTT. Residues: CASSEGGDNQPQHF.

The chain uses TRBV5-1 and TRBJ1-3, with D perhaps matching TRBD1 (6 bases). The length of the CDR3 is 15 residues. Germline lookup yields CDR1 SGHRS and CDR2 YFSETQ. V was cut by 3 bases and J by 0 bases, with 10 bases left in between. This CDR3 is CASSSTGISGNTIYF. CDR3 sequence (DNA): TGCGCCAGCAGCTCGACAGGTATCTCTGGAAACACCATATATTTT.

The genes are TRBV28 and TRBJ1-1, with TRBD1 as a possible D gene (6 bases). CDR1 and CDR2 (germline): MDHEN, SYDVKM. Between the trimmed V and J ends, which lost 8 bases and 0 bases, there was a span of 10 bases. The CDR3 contains 13 residues. The CDR3 protein is CASDDRLNTEAFF. CDR3 bases: TGTGCCAGCGACGACAGGCTGAACACTGAAGCTTTCTTT.

The chain is built from TRBV4-1 and TRBJ1-2, with 7 bases aligning to TRBD1. V dropped 4 bases and J dropped 8; count of bases not matched to a gene: 13. The CDR3 consists of 15 residues. Germline V lookup: CDR1 MGHRA, CDR2 YSYEKL. DNA for the CDR3: TGCGCCAGCAGCCCGACAGGGAGGAATACTGAGGGCTACACCTTC. Translation: CASSPTGRNTEGYTF.

The chain has TRBV5-1 and TRBJ2-2; 8 bases agree with TRBD1. The V gene end was trimmed by 6 bases and the J gene end by 7 bases; junction bases not matched to a gene: 8. Germline CDR1 SGHRS, CDR2 YFSETQ. The CDR3 runs to 14 residues. CDR3 sequence reads: CASTPGGAIGELFF. CDR3 nucleotides: TGCGCCAGCACCCCAGGGGGCGCGATCGGGGAGCTGTTTTTT.

The chain carries TRBV9 and TRBJ2-3; the match to TRBD2 covers 9 bases. The ends lost 1 base at V and 3 bases at J; junction bases unmatched: 0. The CDR3 extends over 14 amino acids. Per the germline V gene, CDR1 is SGDLS and CDR2 is YYNGEE. This chain's CDR3 is CASSVTSGTDTQYF. The CDR3 region has the DNA TGTGCCAGCAGCGTAACTAGCGGGACAGATACGCAGTATTTT.

The chain joins TRBV28 to TRBJ1-2, with D possibly matching TRBD1 (5 bases). In germline, CDR1 is MDHEN, CDR2 SYDVKM. CDR3 length equals 16 residues. V lost 10 bases and J 6 bases, leaving 27 bases between the germline ends. For the CDR3, the DNA is TGTGCCATCGAGGGGCAGGGCAGTCGGGGGATTAATGGCTACACCTTC. Protein sequence: CAIEGQGSRGINGYTF.

The genes are TRBV4-2 and TRBJ1-5; D is ambiguous. Per germline, CDR1 LGHNA and CDR2 YNFKEQ. This CDR3 is 15 amino acids long. Trimming took off 2 bases at V and 2 bases at J, with 10 bases between the two ends. CDR3 DNA: TGTGCCAGCAGCCAAACTTTAGTTGGCAATCAGCCCCAGCATTTT. Translating it yields CASSQTLVGNQPQHF.

The V gene is TRBV4-1, the J gene TRBJ1-4; tentatively, D is TRBD1 (6 bases). Germline assignment: CDR1 MGHRA and CDR2 YSYEKL. The CDR3 is 16 amino acids. V gave up 3 bases and J gave up 8 bases, with 19 bases separating them. The CDR3 loop is CASSQGYRARGEKLFF. CDR3 nucleotides: TGCGCCAGCAGCCAGGGATACAGGGCCAGGGGCGAAAAACTGTTTTTT.

V is TRBV2 and J is TRBJ1-4, with D possibly TRBD1 on 6 matching bases. CDR1 is SNHLY, CDR2 FYNNEI, per germline. The CDR3 length is 15 residues. V lost 4 bases and J lost 7, with 16 bases in between. The CDR3 nucleotides read TGTGCCAGCAGTGCCTTACAGGGTAGGAGTGAAAAACTGTTTTTT. Translated: CASSALQGRSEKLFF.

The rearrangement joins TRBV6-5 to TRBJ2-5; 7 nucleotides line up with TRBD2. The trim removed 1 base at V and 2 bases at J, leaving 4 bases unmatched. The germline gives CDR1 MNHEY, CDR2 SVGAGI. CDR3 length: 15 amino acids. In nucleotides, the CDR3 is TGTGCCAGCAGTTACTGGCTAGCGGATCAAGAGACCCAGTACTTC. Protein sequence: CASSYWLADQETQYF.

The rearrangement uses TRBV29-1 and TRBJ2-1; no reliable D call. V was pared by 7 bases and J by 6 bases, with 7 bases between. Germline CDR1 and CDR2: SQVTM and ANQGSEA. The length of the CDR3 is 10 residues. The CDR3 DNA sequence: TGCAGCGCGCGGAGCAATGAGCAGTTCTTC. It is translated as CSARSNEQFF.

The rearrangement links TRBV28 to TRBJ1-5; D gene unclear. The CDR3 sequence is 15 residues long. Trimming took 7 bases from V and 5 from J, leaving 18 bases between them. CDR1 and CDR2 (germline): MDHEN, SYDVKM. CDR3 coding DNA: TGTGCCAGCACCAAGGAGGTCATACGCGATCAGCCCCAGCATTTT. This gives the protein CASTKEVIRDQPQHF.

The chain couples TRBV9 to TRBJ2-1; D may be TRBD1 (6 bases). This CDR3 comprises 15 residues. The germline gives CDR1 SGDLS, CDR2 YYNGEE. Trimming stripped 3 bases from V and 7 bases from J, with 17 bases between. The DNA for the CDR3 is TGTGCCAGCAGCGAGCAGGGGCGCGAGGATAATGAGCAGTTCTTC. It yields the protein CASSEQGREDNEQFF.

V usage is TRBV14 and J usage is TRBJ2-1; 8 nucleotides agree with TRBD2. Germline V gene data show CDR1 as SGHDN and CDR2 as FVKESK. V trimming: 5 bases; J trimming: 2 bases; junction bases outside the gene matches: 8. The CDR3 has 16 residues. The CDR3 is CASSAGPGLAYNEQFF. CDR3 nucleotides: TGTGCCAGCAGCGCCGGACCGGGACTAGCCTACAATGAGCAGTTCTTC.

The V call is TRBV6-5, the J call TRBJ1-2; D is perhaps TRBD1 (5 bases). The CDR3 is 15 amino acids. V lost 4 bases and J 8 bases, leaving 20 bases between the germline ends. Germline lookup yields CDR1 MNHEY and CDR2 SVGAGI. The CDR3, as DNA: TGTGCCAGCAGTTCCCATCGACAGAATCCGGAGGGCTACACCTTC. Protein product: CASSSHRQNPEGYTF.

This rearrangement joins TRBV7-9 to TRBJ2-3, with D tentatively TRBD2 (6 bases). The CDR3 loop spans 16 amino acids. The germline V gene encodes CDR1 SEHNR and CDR2 FQNEAQ (reference sequence). The germline V and J ends were trimmed by 1 base and 2 bases, with 13 bases remaining between them. In DNA form, the CDR3 reads TGTGCCAGCAGCTTAGGGGGGACTCTCGACACAGATACGCAGTATTTT. Translated: CASSLGGTLDTDTQYF.

This chain uses TRBV15 with TRBJ2-7, with TRBD2 matching over 9 bases. CDR3 length equals 15 residues. The germline gives CDR1 LNHNV, CDR2 YYDKDF (reference sequence). Germline trimming cut 3 bases from V and 0 bases from J; bases unmatched to any gene: 3. Written as DNA, the CDR3 is TGTGCCACCAGCAGGCTAGCGGGGCCCTCCTACGAGCAGTACTTC. Its protein product is CATSRLAGPSYEQYF.

This chain links TRBV5-1 with TRBJ2-3; 9 nucleotides align to TRBD2. V dropped 2 bases and J dropped 0; count of bases not matched to a gene: 4. Looked up from germline, CDR1 is SGHRS and CDR2 is YFSETQ. The CDR3 covers 16 residues. CDR3 sequence (DNA): TGCGCCAGCAGCTTAACTAGCGGGCCTAGCACAGATACGCAGTATTTT. Encoded protein: CASSLTSGPSTDTQYF.

The V call is TRBV28, the J call TRBJ2-1; no clear D gene. The CDR3 has 13 amino acids. Trimming pared 5 bases from V and 1 base from J, leaving 6 bases between. CDR1 MDHEN and CDR2 SYDVKM come from the germline V gene. The CDR3 protein is CASSTSSYNEQFF. CDR3 coding DNA: TGTGCCAGCAGTACTTCATCCTACAATGAGCAGTTCTTC.

V usage is TRBV6-5 and J usage is TRBJ2-7; no clear D. V was trimmed by 6 bases and J by 3 bases, leaving 12 bases between them. Germline CDR1 MNHEY, CDR2 SVGAGI. The CDR3 totals 13 residues. This CDR3 is CASSLVTGYEQYF. The CDR3 DNA reads as TGTGCCAGCAGCCTGGTGACTGGCTACGAGCAGTACTTC.

The V and J genes are TRBV19 and TRBJ1-3; maybe TRBD1 (5 bases). Per the germline V gene, CDR1 is LNHDA and CDR2 is SQIVND (reference sequence). This CDR3 spans 15 amino acids. V lost 6 bases to trimming and J lost 7 bases, with 19 bases between them. CDR3 protein: CASRGTTWGRNTIYF. The CDR3 nucleotides are TGTGCCAGTAGGGGAACGACATGGGGCAGGAACACCATATATTTT.

V gene TRBV7-8 combines with J gene TRBJ1-5, with D perhaps TRBD1 (5 bases). Germline V gene lookup returns CDR1 SGHVS and CDR2 FQNEAQ. Trimming shortened V by 5 bases and J by 0 bases, and 11 bases separated the two germline ends. The CDR3 has 15 amino acids. The chain's CDR3 is CASSRGTGSNQPQHF. CDR3 bases: TGTGCCAGCAGCCGGGGGACGGGTAGCAATCAGCCCCAGCATTTT.

This clone has only a few counts. The chain couples TRBV5-1 to TRBJ1-2, with a possible D match to TRBD1 (6 bases). Germline values: CDR1 SGHRS, CDR2 YFSETQ. With 0 bases removed from V and 7 bases from J, the gap between germline ends came to 10 bases. The CDR3 covers 13 residues. CDR3 in DNA: TGCGCCAGCAGCTTGGTGGGGGCCGGTGGCTACACCTTC. As protein: CASSLVGAGGYTF.

The chain employs TRBV6-5 and TRBJ1-3; no clear D. Trimming cost V 7 bases and J 0 bases, with 10 bases left between them. The CDR3 is 14 amino acids. Germline CDR1 and CDR2: MNHEY and SVGAGI. This CDR3 reads CASKGRFSGNTIYF. The CDR3 bases are TGTGCCAGCAAAGGGAGGTTCTCTGGAAACACCATATATTTT.

This rearrangement joins TRBV7-6 to TRBJ1-1; 8 bases are shared with TRBD1. J was trimmed by 7 bases and V by 4 bases; bases with no gene match: 11. Per germline, CDR1 SGHVS and CDR2 FNYEAQ. The CDR3 contains 15 residues. CDR3: CASSYNTGGENEAFF. Written as DNA, the CDR3 is TGTGCCAGCAGCTATAACACAGGGGGAGAAAATGAAGCTTTCTTT.

The chain recombines TRBV14 with TRBJ1-1, with D maybe TRBD1 (5 bases). Germline CDR1 is SGHDN and CDR2 is FVKESK. The CDR3 loop spans 16 amino acids. Trimming took off 1 base at V and 1 base at J, with 13 bases between the two ends. The CDR3 is CASSQVSGLGNTEAFF. The CDR3 nucleotides read TGTGCCAGCAGCCAAGTTTCAGGGCTCGGGAACACTGAAGCTTTCTTT.

The chain has TRBV13 and TRBJ2-6; D perhaps matches TRBD2 (6 bases). Trimming removed 2 bases at V and 0 bases at J, with 17 bases between. The CDR3 is 19 residues long. From germline, CDR1 is PRHDT and CDR2 FYEKMQ (reference sequence). The CDR3 is CASSLLPSSGRSGANVLTF. CDR3 nucleotide sequence: TGTGCCAGCAGCTTATTACCCTCGAGCGGGCGCTCTGGGGCCAACGTCCTGACTTTC.